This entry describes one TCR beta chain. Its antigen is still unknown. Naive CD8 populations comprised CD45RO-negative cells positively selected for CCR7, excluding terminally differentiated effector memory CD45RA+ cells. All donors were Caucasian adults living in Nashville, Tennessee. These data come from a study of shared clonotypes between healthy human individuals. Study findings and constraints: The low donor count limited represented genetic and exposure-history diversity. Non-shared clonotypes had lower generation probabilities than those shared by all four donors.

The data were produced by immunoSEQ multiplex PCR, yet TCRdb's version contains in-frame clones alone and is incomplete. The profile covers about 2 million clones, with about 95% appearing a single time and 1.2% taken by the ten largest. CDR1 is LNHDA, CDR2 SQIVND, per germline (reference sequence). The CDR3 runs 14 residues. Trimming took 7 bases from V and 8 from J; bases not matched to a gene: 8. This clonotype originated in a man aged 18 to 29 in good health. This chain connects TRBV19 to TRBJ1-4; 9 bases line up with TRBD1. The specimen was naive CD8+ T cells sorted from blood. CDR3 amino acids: CASTRDREGEKLFF. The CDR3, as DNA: TGTGCCAGTACCCGGGACAGGGAAGGGGAAAAACTGTTTTTT.